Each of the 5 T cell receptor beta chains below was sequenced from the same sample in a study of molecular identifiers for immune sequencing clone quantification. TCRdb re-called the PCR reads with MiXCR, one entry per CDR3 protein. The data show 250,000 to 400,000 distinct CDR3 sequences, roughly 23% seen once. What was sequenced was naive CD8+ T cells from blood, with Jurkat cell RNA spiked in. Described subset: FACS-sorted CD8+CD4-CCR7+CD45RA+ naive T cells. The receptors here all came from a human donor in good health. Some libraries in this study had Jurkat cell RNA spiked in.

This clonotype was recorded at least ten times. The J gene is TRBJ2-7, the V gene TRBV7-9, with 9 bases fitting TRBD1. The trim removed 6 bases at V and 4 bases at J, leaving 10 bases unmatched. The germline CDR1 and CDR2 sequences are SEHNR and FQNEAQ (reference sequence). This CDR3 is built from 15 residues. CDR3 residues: CASSYAGQGEYEQYF. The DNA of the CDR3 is TGTGCCAGCAGTTACGCGGGACAGGGAGAGTACGAGCAGTACTTC.

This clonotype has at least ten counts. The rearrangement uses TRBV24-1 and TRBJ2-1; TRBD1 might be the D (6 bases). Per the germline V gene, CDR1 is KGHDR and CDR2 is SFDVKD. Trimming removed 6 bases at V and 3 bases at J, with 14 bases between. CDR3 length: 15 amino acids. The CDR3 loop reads CATSSGQALYNEQFF. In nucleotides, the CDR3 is TGTGCCACCAGTTCGGGACAAGCCCTCTACAATGAGCAGTTCTTC.

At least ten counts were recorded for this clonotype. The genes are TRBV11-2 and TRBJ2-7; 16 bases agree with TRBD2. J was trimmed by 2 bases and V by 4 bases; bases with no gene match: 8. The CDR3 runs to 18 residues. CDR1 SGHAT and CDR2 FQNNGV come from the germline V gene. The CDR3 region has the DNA TGTGCCAGCAGCTCCACCCCCGGGACTAGCGGGAGGGCCTACGAGCAGTACTTC. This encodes CASSSTPGTSGRAYEQYF. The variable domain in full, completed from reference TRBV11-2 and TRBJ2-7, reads EAGVAQSPRYKIIEKRQSVAFWCNPISGHATLYWYQQILGQGPKLLIQFQNNGVVDDSQLPKDRFSAERLKGVDSTLKIQPAKLEDSAVYLCASSSTPGTSGRAYEQYFGPGTRLTVT.

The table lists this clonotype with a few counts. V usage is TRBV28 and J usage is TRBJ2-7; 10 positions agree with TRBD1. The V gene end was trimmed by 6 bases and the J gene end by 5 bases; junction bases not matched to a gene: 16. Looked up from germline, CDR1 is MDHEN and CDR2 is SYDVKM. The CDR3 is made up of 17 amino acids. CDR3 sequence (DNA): TGTGCCAGCAGCGGAATTGGTTTGGGGACAGGGGAGCACGAGCAGTACTTC. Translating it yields CASSGIGLGTGEHEQYF.

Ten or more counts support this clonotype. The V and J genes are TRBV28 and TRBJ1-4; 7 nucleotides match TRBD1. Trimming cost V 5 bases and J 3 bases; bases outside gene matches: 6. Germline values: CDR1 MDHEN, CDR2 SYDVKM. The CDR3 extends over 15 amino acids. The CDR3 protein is CASSAQGSANEKLFF. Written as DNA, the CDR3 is TGTGCCAGCAGTGCACAGGGGAGTGCTAATGAAAAACTGTTTTTT.